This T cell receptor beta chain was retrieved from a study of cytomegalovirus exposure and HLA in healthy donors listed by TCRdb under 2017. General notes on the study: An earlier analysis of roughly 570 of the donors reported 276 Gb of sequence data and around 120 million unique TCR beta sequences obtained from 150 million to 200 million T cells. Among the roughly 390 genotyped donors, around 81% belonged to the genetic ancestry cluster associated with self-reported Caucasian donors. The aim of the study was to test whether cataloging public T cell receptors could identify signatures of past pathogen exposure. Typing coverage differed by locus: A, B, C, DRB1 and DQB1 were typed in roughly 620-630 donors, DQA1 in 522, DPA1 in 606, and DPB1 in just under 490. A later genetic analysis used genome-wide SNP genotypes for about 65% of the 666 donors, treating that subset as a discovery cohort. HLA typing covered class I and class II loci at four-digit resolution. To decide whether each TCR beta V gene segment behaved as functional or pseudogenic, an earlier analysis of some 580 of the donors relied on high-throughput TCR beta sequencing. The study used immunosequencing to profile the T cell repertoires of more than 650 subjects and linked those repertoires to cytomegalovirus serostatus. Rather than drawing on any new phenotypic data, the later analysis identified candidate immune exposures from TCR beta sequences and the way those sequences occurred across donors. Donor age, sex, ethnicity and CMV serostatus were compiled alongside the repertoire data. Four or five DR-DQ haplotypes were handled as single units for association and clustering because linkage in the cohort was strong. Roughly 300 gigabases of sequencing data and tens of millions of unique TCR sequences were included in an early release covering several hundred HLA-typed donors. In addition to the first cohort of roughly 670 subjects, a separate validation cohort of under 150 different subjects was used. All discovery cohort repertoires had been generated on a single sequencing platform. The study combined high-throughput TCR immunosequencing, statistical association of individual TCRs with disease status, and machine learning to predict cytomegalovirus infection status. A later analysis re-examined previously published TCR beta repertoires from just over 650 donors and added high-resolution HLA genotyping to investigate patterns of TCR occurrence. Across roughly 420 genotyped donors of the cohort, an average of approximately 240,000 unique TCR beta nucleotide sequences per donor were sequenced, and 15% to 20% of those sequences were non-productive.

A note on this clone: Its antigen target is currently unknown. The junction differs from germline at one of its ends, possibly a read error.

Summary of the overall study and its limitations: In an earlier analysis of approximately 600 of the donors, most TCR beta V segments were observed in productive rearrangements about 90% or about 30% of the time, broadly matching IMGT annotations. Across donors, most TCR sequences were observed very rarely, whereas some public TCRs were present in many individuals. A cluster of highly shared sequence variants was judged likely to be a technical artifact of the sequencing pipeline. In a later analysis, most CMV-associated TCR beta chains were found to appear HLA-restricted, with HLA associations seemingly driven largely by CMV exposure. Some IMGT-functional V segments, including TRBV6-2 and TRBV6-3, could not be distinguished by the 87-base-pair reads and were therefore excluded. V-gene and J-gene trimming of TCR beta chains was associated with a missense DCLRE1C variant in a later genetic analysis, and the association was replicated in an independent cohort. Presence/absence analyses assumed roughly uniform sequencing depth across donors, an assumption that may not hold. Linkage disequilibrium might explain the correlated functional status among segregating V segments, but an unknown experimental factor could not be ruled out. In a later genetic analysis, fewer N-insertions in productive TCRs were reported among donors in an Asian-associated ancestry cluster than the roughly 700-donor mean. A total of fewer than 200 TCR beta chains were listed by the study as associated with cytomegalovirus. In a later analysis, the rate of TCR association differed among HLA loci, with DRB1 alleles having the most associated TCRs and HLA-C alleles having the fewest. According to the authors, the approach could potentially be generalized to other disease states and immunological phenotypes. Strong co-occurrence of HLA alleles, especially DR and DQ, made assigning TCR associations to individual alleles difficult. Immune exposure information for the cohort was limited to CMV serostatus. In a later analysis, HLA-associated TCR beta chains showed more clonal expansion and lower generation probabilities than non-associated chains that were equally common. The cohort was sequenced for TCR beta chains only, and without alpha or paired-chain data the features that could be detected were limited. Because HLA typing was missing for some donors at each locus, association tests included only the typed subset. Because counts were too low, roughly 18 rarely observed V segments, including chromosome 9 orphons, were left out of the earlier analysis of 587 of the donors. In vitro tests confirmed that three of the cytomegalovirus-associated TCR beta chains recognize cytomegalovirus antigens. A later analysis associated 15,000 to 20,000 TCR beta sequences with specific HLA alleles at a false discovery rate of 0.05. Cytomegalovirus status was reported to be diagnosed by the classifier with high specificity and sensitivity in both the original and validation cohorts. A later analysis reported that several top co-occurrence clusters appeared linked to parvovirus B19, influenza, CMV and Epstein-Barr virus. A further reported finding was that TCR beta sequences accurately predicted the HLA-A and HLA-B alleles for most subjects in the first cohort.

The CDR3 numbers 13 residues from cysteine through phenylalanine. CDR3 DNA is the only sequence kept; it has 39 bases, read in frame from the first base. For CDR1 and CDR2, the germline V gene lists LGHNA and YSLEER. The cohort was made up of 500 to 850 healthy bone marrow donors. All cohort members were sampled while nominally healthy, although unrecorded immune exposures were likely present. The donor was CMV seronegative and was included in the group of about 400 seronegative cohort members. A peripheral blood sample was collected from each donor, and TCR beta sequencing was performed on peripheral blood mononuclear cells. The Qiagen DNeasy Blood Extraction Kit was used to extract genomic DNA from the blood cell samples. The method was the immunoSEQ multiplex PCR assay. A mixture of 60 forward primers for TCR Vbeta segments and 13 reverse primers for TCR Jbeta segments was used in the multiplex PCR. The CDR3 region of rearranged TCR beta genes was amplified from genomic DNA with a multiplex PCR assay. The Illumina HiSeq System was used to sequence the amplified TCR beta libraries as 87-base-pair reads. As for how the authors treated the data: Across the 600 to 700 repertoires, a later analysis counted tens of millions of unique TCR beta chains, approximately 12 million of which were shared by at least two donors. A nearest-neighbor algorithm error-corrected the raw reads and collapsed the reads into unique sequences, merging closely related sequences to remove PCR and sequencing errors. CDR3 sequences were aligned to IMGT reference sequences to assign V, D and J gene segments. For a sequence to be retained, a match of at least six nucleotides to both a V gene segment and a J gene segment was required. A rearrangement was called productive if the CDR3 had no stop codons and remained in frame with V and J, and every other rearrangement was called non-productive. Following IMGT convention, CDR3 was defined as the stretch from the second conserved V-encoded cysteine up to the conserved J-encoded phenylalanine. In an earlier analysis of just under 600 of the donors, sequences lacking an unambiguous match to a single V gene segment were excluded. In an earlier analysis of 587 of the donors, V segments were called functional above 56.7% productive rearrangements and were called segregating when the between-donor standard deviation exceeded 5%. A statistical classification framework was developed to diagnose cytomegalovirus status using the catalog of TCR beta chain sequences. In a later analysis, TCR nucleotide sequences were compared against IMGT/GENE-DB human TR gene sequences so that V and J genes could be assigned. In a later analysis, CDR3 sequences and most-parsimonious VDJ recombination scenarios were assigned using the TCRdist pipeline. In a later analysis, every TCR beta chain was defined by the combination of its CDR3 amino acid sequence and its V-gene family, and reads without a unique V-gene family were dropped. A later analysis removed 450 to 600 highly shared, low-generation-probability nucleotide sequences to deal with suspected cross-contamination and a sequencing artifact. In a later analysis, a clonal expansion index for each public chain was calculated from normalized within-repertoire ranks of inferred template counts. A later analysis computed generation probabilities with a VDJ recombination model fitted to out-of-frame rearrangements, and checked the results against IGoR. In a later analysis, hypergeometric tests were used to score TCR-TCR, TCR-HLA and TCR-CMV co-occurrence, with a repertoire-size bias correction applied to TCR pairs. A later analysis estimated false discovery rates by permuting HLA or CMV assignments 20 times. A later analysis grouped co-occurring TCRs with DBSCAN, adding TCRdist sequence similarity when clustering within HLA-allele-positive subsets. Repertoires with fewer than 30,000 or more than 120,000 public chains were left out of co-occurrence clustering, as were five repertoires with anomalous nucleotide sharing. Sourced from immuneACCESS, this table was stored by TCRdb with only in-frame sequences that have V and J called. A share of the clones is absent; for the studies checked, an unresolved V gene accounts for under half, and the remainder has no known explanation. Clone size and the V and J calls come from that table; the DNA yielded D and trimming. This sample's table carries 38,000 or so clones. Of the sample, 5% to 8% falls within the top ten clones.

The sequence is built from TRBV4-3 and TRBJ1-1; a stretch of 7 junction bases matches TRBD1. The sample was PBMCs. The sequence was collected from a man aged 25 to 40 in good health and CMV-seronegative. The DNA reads TGCGCCAGCGGCCAGGGGGGGAACACTGAAGCTTTCTTT. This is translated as CASGQGGNTEAFF.